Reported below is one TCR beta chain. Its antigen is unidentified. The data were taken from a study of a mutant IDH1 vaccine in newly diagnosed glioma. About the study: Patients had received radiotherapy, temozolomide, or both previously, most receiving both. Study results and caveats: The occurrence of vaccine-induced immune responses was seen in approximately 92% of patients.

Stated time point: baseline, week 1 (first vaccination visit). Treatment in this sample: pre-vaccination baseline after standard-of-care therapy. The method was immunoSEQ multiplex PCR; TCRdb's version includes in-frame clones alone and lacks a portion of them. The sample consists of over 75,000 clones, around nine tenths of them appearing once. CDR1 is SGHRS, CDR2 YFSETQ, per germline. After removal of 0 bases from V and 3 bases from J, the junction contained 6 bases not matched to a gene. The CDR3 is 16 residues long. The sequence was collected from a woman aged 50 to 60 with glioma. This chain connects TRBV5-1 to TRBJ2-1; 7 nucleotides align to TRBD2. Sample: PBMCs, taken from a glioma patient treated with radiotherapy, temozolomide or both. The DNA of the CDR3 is TGCGCCAGCAGCTTGGATCCTAGCGGAGACTACAATGAGCAGTTCTTC. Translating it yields CASSLDPSGDYNEQFF. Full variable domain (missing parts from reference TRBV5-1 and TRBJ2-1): KAGVTQTPRYLIKTRGQQVTLSCSPISGHRSVSWYQQTPGQGLQFLFEYFSETQRNKGNFPGRFSGRQFSNSRSEMNVSTLELGDSALYLCASSLDPSGDYNEQFFGPGTRLTVL.